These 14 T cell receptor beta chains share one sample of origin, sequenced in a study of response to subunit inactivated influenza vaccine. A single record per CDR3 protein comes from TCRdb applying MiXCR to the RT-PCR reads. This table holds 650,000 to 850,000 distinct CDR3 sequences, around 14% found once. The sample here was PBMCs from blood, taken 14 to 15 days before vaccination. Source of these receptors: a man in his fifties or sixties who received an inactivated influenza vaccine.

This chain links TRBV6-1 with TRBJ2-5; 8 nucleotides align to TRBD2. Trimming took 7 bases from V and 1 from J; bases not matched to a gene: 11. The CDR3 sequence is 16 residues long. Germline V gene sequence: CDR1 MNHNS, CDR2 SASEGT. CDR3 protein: CASTTQTGGGQETQYF. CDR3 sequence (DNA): TGTGCCAGCACTACACAAACGGGAGGGGGCCAAGAGACCCAGTACTTC.

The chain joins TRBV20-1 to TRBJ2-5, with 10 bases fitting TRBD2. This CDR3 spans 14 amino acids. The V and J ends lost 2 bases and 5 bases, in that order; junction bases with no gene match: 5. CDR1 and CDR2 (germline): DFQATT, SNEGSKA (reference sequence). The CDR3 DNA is TGCAGTGCTAGAAAGCGGGGGGGCCTGGAGACCCAGTACTTC. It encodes CSARKRGGLETQYF.

This chain's CDR3 is CSATGHYEQYF. The CDR3 region has the DNA TGCAGTGCAACGGGCCATTACGAGCAGTACTTC. The rearrangement joins TRBV20-1 to TRBJ2-7; D is ambiguous. The CDR3 consists of 11 residues. The V end was cut by 6 bases, the J end by 4 bases, with 10 bases between. Germline assignment: CDR1 DFQATT and CDR2 SNEGSKA (reference sequence).

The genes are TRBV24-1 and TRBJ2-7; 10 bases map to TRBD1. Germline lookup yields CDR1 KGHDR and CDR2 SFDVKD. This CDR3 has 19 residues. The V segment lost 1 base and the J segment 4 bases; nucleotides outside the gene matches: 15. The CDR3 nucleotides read TGTGCCACCAGTGATTTTCGTTCCCGCGTCGGGACAGGGGTATACGAGCAGTACTTC. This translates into CATSDFRSRVGTGVYEQYF.

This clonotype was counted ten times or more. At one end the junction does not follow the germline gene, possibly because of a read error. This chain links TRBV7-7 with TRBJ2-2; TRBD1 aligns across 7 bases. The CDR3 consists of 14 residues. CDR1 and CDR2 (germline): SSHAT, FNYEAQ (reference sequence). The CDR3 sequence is CASSGQESTGELFF. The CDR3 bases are TGTGCTAGCAGCGGACAGGAGAGCACCGGGGAGCTGTTTTTT. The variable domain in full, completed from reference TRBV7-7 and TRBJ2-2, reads GAGVSQSPRYKVTKRGQDVTLRCDPISSHATLYWYQQALGQGPEFLTYFNYEAQPDKSGLPSDRFSAERPEGSISTLTIQRTEQRDSAMYRCASSGQESTGELFFGEGSRLTVL.

The DNA of the CDR3 is TGTGCCAGCTCACGCACCGGGACGGTGGGCACAGATACGCAGTATTTT. Protein: CASSRTGTVGTDTQYF. The J gene is TRBJ2-3, the V gene TRBV18; possibly TRBD1 or TRBD2 for D (5 bases each). V was shortened by 4 bases and J by 1 base, with 15 bases between the two germline ends. CDR3 length: 16 residues. Germline-derived CDR1 and CDR2 are KGHSH and LQKENI.

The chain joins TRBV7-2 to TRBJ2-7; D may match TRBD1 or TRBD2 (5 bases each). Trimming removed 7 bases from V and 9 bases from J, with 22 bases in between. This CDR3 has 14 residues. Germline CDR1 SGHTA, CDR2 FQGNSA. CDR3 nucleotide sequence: TGTGCCAGCACCAACCTCCCAGGGAGAGGGCCGCAGTACTTC. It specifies CASTNLPGRGPQYF.

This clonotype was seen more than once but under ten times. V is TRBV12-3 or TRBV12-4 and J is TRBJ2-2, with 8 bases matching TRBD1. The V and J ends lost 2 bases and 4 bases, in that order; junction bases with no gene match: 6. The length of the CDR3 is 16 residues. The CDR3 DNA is TGTGCCAGCAGTTTACTGGACAGGGCCGGCACCGGGGAGCTGTTTTTT. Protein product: CASSLLDRAGTGELFF.

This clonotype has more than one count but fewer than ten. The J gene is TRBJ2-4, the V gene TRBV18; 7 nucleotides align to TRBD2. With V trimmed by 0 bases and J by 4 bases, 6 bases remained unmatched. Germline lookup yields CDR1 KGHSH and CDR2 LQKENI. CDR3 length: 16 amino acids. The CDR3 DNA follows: TGTGCCAGCTCACCACCCGGGAGGATAACTAAAAACATTCAGTACTTC. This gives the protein CASSPPGRITKNIQYF.

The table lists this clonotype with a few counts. CDR3 sequence: CASSFGWQSGQYF. As DNA, the CDR3 is TGTGCCAGCAGTTTTGGATGGCAATCGGGGCAGTACTTC. The chain links TRBV28 to TRBJ2-7; D is unresolved. The V end lost 3 bases, the J end lost 9 bases, and 15 bases lay between the germline ends. The CDR3 covers 13 residues. CDR1 MDHEN and CDR2 SYDVKM come from the germline V gene.

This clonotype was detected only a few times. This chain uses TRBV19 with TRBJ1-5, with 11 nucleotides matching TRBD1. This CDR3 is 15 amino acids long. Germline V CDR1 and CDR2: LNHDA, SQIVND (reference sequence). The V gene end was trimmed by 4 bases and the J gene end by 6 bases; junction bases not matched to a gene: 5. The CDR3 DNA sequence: TGTGCCAGTAGTACGAGGGACAGGGGGAGTCAGCCCCAGCATTTT. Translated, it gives CASSTRDRGSQPQHF.

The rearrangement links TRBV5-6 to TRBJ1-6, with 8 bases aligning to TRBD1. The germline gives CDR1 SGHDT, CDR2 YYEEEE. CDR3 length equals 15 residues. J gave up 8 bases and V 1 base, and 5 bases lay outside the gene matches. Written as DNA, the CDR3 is TGTGCCAGCAGCTTGCGGTTGGACAGGGATTCACCCCTCCACTTT. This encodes CASSLRLDRDSPLHF.

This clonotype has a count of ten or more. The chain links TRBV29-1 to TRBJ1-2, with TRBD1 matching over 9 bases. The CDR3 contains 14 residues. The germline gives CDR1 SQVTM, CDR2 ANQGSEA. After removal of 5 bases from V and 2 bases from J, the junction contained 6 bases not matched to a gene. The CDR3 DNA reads TGCAGCGTTTGGACAGGGGCCGTCAACTATGGCTACACCTTC. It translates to CSVWTGAVNYGYTF.

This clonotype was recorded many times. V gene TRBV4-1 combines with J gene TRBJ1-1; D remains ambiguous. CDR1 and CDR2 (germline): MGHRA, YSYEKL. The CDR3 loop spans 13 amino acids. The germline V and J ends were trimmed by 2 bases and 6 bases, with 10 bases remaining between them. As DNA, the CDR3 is TGCGCCAGCAGCCAATTTCTAGCCGCTGAAGCTTTCTTT. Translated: CASSQFLAAEAFF.